The next 5 T cell receptor beta chains were all read from a single sample in a study of blood T cell repertoires in COVID-19. The assay was immunoSEQ multiplex PCR, and TCRdb's table has in-frame clones only and misses some. The sample contains 310,000 or so clones, around 90% of which appear only once. Sequencing input: peripheral blood. The receptors derive from a man aged 65-85 years with acute or convalescent COVID-19.

This clone was detected ten times or more. This chain links TRBV3-1 (or the pseudogene TRBV3-2) with TRBJ1-4; unclear D gene. V lost 4 bases, J lost 4 bases, and 10 bases lay in between. This CDR3 has 14 amino acids. Germline assignment: CDR1 LGHDT and CDR2 YNNKEL (reference sequence). For the CDR3, the DNA is TGTGCCAGCAGCCCAAGAGGAGATAATGAAAAACTGTTTTTT. It specifies CASSPRGDNEKLFF.

The V and J genes are TRBV3-1 (or the pseudogene TRBV3-2) and TRBJ2-3; 11 bases are shared with TRBD1. The CDR3 covers 16 residues. The V segment lost 6 bases and the J segment 8 bases; nucleotides outside the gene matches: 13. Germline CDR1 and CDR2: LGHDT and YNNKEL (reference sequence). The CDR3 spells CASSQGRTGGAGTQYF. CDR3 DNA sequence: TGTGCCAGCAGTCAGGGGCGGACAGGGGGCGCGGGTACGCAGTATTTT.

This clone occurred a few times. The V call is TRBV7-7, the J call TRBJ2-2; D is undetermined. V was clipped by 5 bases and J by 7 bases, with 8 bases between them. The CDR3 is 12 amino acids. Per the germline V gene, CDR1 is SSHAT and CDR2 is FNYEAQ (reference sequence). CDR3 nucleotide sequence: TGTGCCAGCAGCCCCAATCACGGGGAGCTGTTTTTT. It codes for CASSPNHGELFF.

The V gene is TRBV27, the J gene TRBJ2-5; 14 bases map to TRBD2. Germline V CDR1 and CDR2: MNHEY, SMNVEV (reference sequence). J gave up 6 bases and V 5 bases, and 8 bases lay outside the gene matches. This CDR3 region has 16 residues. CDR3 sequence (DNA): TGTGCCAGCAGTCCCCCGACTAGCGGGGGGGTAAAGACCCAGTACTTC. Amino acids: CASSPPTSGGVKTQYF.

The sample holds one count of this clone. The chain has TRBV30 and TRBJ1-6; no firm D call. CDR1 GTSNPN and CDR2 SVGIG come from the germline V gene (reference sequence). CDR3 length equals 14 residues. V was shortened by 5 bases and J by 7 bases, with 15 bases between the two germline ends. The CDR3 sequence is CAWGGGSGNSPLHF. The CDR3 DNA reads TGTGCCTGGGGAGGAGGGTCGGGCAATTCACCCCTCCACTTT.